The 4 T cell receptor beta chains given below trace back to one sample, sequenced in a study of early T cells in non-severe SARS-CoV-2 infection. From the 5' RACE reads, TCRdb called clonotypes with MiXCR, one entry per CDR3 protein. Of 35,000 or so distinct CDR3 sequences listed, about 5% are singletons. Specimen: whole blood. These TCRs come from an adult who was a healthcare worker with PCR-confirmed SARS-CoV-2 infection or an uninfected control (not recorded which).

This rearrangement joins TRBV29-1 to TRBJ1-2; TRBD1 matches 7 bases. The germline CDR1 and CDR2 sequences are SQVTM and ANQGSEA. Trimming took 7 bases from V and 5 from J; bases not matched to a gene: 4. This CDR3 spans 11 amino acids. CDR3 sequence (DNA): TGCAGCGGTCTGACAGGGTATGGCTACACCTTC. This sequence encodes CSGLTGYGYTF.

Concerning this clonotype: At one of its ends the junction is not consistent with the germline gene, which may arise from a read error. The chain joins TRBV25-1 to TRBJ2-7; 8 bases line up with TRBD1. The germline V gene encodes CDR1 MGHDK and CDR2 SYGVNS. CDR3 size: 14 residues. The DNA of the CDR3 is TGTGCCAGCAGTGAATATGGGACAGGTTACGGGCAGTGCTTC. This codes for CASSEYGTGYGQCF.

In its sample, this clonotype was seen many times. J is TRBJ1-1 and V is TRBV20-1; D unclear. This CDR3 has 11 amino acids. V gave up 0 bases and J gave up 9 bases, with 8 bases separating them. The V gene's germline CDR1 is DFQATT and CDR2 SNEGSKA (reference sequence). DNA of the CDR3: TGCAGTGCTAGAGATTTCGGGAAAGCTTTCTTT. This encodes CSARDFGKAFF.

The sample holds many counts of this clonotype. The chain recombines TRBV20-1 with TRBJ1-6; 7 nucleotides agree with TRBD1. The CDR3 is made up of 13 amino acids. V shed 6 bases, J shed 8 bases, and the junction held 7 bases outside the gene matches. The germline CDR1 and CDR2 sequences are DFQATT and SNEGSKA (reference sequence). The CDR3, as DNA: TGCAGTGCAGGGGGGACAGCTTATTCACCCCTCCACTTT. Its protein is CSAGGTAYSPLHF.